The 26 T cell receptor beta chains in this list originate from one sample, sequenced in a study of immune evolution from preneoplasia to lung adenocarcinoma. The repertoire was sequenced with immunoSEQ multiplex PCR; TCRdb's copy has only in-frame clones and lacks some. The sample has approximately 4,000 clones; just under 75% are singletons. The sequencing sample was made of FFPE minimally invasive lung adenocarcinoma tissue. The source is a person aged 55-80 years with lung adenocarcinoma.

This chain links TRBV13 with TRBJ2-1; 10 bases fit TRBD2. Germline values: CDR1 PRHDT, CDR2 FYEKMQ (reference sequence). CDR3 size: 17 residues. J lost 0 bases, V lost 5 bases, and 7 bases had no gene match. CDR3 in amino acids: CASSPGLAVFSYNEQFF. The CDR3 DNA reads TGTGCCAGCAGCCCCGGACTAGCGGTGTTCTCCTACAATGAGCAGTTCTTC.

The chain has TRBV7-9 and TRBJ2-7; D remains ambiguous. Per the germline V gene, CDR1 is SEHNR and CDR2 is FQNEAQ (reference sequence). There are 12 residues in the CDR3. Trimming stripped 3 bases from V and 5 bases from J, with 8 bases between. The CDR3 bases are TGTGCCAGCAGCTTCAGTCCTGACGAGCAGTACTTC. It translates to CASSFSPDEQYF.

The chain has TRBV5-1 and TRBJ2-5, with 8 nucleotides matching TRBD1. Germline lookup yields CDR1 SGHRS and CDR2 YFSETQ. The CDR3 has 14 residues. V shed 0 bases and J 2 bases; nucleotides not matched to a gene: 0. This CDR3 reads CASSLDRGQETQYF. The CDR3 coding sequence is TGCGCCAGCAGCTTGGACAGGGGGCAAGAGACCCAGTACTTC.

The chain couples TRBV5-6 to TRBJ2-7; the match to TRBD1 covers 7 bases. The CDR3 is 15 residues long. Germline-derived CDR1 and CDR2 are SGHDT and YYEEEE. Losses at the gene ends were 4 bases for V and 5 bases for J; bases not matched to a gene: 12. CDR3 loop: CASSGDSMMPHEQYF. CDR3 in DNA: TGTGCCAGCAGCGGGGACAGTATGATGCCCCACGAGCAGTACTTC.

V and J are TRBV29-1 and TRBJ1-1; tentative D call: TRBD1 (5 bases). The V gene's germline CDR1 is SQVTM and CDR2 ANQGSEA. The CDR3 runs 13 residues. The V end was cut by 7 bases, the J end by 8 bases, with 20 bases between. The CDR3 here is CSAHFGPSGEAFF. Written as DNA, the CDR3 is TGCAGCGCCCACTTCGGACCTTCAGGGGAAGCTTTCTTT.

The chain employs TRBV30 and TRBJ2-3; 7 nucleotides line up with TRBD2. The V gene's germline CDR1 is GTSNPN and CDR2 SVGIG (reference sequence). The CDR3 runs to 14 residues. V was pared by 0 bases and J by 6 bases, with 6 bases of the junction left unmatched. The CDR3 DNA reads TGTGCCTGGAGTGTATTGGGGGGGGGTGATACGCAGTATTTT. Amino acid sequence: CAWSVLGGGDTQYF. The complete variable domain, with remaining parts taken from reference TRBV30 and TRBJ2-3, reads SQTIHQWPATLVQPVGSPLSLECTVEGTSNPNLYWYRQAAGRGLQLLFYSVGIGQISSEVPQNLSASRPQDRQFILSSKKLLLSDSGFYLCAWSVLGGGDTQYFGPGTRLTVL.

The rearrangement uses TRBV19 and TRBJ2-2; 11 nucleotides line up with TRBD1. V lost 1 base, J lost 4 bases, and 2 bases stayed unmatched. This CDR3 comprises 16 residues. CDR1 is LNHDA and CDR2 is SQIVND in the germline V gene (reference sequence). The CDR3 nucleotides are TGTGCCAGTAGTATAGGGACAGGGGGCGTCACCGGGGAGCTGTTTTTT. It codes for CASSIGTGGVTGELFF.

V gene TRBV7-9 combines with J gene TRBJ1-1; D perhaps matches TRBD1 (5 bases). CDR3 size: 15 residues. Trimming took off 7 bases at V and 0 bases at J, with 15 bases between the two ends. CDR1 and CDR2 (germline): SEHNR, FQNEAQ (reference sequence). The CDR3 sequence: CASTGAAAMNTEAFF. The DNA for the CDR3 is TGTGCCAGCACCGGGGCGGCAGCTATGAACACTGAAGCTTTCTTT. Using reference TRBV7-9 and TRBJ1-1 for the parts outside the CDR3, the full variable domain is DTGVSQNPRHKITKRGQNVTFRCDPISEHNRLYWYRQTLGQGPEFLTYFQNEAQLEKSRLLSDRFSAERPKGSFSTLEIQRTEQGDSAMYLCASTGAAAMNTEAFFGQGTRLTVV.

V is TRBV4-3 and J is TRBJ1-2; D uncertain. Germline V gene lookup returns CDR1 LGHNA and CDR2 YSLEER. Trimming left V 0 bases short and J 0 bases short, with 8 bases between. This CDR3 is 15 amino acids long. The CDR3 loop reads CASSQDVTTNYGYTF. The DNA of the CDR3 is TGCGCCAGCAGCCAAGACGTGACCACTAACTATGGCTACACCTTC.

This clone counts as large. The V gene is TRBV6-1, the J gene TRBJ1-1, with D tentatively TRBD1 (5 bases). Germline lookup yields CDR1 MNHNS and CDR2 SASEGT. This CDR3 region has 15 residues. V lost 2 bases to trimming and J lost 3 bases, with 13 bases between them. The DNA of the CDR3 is TGTGCCAGCAGTGAAAGGGGCGGGGGGGACACTGAAGCTTTCTTT. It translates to CASSERGGGDTEAFF.

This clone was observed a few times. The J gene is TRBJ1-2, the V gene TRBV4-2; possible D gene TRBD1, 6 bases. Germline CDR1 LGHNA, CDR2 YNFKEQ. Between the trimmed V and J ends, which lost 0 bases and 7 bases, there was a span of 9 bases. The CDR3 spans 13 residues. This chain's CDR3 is CASSQEGALGYTF. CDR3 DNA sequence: TGTGCCAGCAGCCAAGAGGGGGCCCTTGGCTACACCTTC.

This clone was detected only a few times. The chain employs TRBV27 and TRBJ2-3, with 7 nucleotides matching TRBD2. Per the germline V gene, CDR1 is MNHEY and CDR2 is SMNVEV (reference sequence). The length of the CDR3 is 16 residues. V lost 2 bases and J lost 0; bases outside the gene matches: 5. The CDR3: CASSLNLGGSTDTQYF. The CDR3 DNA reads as TGTGCCAGCAGTTTAAATTTGGGGGGGAGCACAGATACGCAGTATTTT.

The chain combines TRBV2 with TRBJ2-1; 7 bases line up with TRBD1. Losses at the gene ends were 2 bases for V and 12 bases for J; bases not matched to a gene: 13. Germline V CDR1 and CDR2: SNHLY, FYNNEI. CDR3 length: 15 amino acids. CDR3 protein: CASSERGWQGVWQFF. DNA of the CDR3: TGTGCCAGCAGTGAACGGGGATGGCAGGGGGTCTGGCAGTTCTTC.

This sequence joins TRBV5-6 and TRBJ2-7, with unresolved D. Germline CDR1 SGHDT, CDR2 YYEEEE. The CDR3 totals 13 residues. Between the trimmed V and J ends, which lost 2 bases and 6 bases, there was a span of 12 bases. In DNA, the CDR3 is TGTGCCAGCAGCTTCCAAGCCGCAAGCGAGCAGTACTTC. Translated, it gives CASSFQAASEQYF.

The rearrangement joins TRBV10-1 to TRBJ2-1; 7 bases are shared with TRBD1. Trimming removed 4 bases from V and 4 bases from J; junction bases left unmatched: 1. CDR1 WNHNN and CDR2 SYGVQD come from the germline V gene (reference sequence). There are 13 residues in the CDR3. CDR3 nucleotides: TGCGCCAGCAGTGCGGGACAGTACAATGAGCAGTTCTTC. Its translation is CASSAGQYNEQFF.

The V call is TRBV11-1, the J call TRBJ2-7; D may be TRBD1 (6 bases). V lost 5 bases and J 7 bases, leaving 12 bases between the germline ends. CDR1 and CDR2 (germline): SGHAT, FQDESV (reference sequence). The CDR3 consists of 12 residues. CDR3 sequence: CASSQGQGEQYF. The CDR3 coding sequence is TGTGCCAGCAGCCAGGGGCAGGGTGAGCAGTACTTC.

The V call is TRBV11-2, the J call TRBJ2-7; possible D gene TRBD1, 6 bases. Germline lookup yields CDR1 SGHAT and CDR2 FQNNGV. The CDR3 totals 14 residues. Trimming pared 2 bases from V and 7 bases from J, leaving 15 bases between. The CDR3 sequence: CASSLIQGSGEQYF. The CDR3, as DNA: TGTGCCAGCAGCTTAATACAGGGCTCGGGAGAGCAGTACTTC. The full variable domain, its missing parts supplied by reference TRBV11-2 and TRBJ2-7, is EAGVAQSPRYKIIEKRQSVAFWCNPISGHATLYWYQQILGQGPKLLIQFQNNGVVDDSQLPKDRFSAERLKGVDSTLKIQPAKLEDSAVYLCASSLIQGSGEQYFGPGTRLTVT.

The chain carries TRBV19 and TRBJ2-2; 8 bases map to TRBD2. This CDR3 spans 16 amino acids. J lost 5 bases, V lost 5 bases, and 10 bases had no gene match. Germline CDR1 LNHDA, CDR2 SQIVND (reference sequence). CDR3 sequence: CASSPPGGFLTGELFF. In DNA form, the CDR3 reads TGTGCCAGTAGTCCTCCGGGAGGGTTTCTAACCGGGGAGCTGTTTTTT.

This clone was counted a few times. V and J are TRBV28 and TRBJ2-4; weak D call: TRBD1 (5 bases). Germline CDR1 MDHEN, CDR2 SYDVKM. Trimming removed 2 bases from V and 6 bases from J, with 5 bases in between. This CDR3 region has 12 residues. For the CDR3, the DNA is TGTGCCAGCAGTTTACAGGGAAACATTCAGTACTTC. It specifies CASSLQGNIQYF.

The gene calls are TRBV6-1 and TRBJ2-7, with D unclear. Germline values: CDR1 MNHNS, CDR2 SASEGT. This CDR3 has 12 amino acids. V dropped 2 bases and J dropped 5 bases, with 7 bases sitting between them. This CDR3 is CASSEPGHEQYF. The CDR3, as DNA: TGTGCCAGCAGTGAACCAGGACACGAGCAGTACTTC.

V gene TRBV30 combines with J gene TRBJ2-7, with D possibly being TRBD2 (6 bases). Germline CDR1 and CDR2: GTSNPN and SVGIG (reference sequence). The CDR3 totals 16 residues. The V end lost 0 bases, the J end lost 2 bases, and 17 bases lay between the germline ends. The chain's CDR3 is CAWSVLKGLRAYEQYF. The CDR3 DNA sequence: TGTGCCTGGAGTGTACTGAAGGGACTCAGGGCCTACGAGCAGTACTTC.

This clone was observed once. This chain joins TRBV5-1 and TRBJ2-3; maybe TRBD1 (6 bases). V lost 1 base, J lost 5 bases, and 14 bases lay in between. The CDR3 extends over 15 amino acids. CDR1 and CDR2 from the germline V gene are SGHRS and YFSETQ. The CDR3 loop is CASSLSWGPGDTQYF. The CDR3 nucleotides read TGCGCCAGCAGCTTGTCGTGGGGGCCGGGAGATACGCAGTATTTT. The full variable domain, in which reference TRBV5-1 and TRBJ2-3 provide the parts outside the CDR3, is KAGVTQTPRYLIKTRGQQVTLSCSPISGHRSVSWYQQTPGQGLQFLFEYFSETQRNKGNFPGRFSGRQFSNSRSEMNVSTLELGDSALYLCASSLSWGPGDTQYFGPGTRLTVL.

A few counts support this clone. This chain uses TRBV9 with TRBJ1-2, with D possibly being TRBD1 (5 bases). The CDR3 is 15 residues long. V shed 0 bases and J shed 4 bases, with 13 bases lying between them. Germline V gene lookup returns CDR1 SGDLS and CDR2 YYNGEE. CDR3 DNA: TGTGCCAGCAGCGTAGCCGGGGGAGATGGCTATGGCTACACCTTC. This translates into CASSVAGGDGYGYTF.

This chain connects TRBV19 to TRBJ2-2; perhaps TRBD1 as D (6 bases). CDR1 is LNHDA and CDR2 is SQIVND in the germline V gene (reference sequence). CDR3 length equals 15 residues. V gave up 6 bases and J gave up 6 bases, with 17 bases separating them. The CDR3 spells CASRAPAGAPGELFF. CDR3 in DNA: TGTGCCAGTAGAGCCCCGGCAGGGGCTCCCGGGGAGCTGTTTTTT.

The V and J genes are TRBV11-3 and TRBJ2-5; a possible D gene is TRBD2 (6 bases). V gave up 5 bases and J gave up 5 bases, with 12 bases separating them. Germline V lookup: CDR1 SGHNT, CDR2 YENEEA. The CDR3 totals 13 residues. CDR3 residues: CASSRNGGETQYF. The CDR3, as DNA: TGTGCCAGCAGCCGTAATGGGGGGGAGACCCAGTACTTC.

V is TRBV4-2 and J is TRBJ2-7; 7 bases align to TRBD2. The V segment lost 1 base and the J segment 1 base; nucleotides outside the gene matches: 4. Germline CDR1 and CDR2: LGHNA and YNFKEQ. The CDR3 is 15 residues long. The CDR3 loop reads CASSQARELSYEQYF. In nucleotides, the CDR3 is TGTGCCAGCAGCCAAGCGCGGGAGTTATCCTACGAGCAGTACTTC.